The 18 T cell receptor beta chains presented below share a single source sample, sequenced in a study of early T cells in non-severe SARS-CoV-2 infection. Via MiXCR, TCRdb re-called the 5' RACE reads, giving one row per CDR3 protein. The top ten clones hold 1.4% of a sample with under 100,000 distinct CDR3 sequences, 12% to 15% of them seen once. The sample was whole blood. These receptors all stem from an adult who was a healthcare worker with PCR-confirmed SARS-CoV-2 infection or an uninfected control (not recorded which).

The V gene is TRBV6-1, the J gene TRBJ1-1; D gene unclear. Germline V gene sequence: CDR1 MNHNS, CDR2 SASEGT. The CDR3 is 14 amino acids. V was pared by 3 bases and J by 5 bases, with 13 bases between. The CDR3 loop reads CASSESAGGTEAFF. CDR3 nucleotide sequence: TGTGCCAGCAGTGAGAGTGCGGGAGGAACTGAAGCTTTCTTT.

This clonotype was seen a few times. The rearrangement links TRBV7-2 to TRBJ2-7, with 8 bases aligning to TRBD2. Germline assignment: CDR1 SGHTA and CDR2 FQGNSA. The V and J ends lost 5 bases and 6 bases, in that order; junction bases with no gene match: 3. The CDR3 is 12 amino acids. The CDR3 coding sequence is TGTGCCAGCAGCCACGGGGGGGGCGAGCAGTACTTC. Translation: CASSHGGGEQYF.

At least ten counts were recorded for this clonotype. The chain links TRBV14 to TRBJ1-2; D is possibly TRBD1 (6 bases). Germline lookup yields CDR1 SGHDN and CDR2 FVKESK. The CDR3 totals 13 residues. Trimming removed 6 bases at V and 2 bases at J, with 10 bases between. CDR3 coding DNA: TGTGCCAGCAGTAGGGGGGCGAACTATGGCTACACCTTC. Translation: CASSRGANYGYTF.

This clonotype was recorded at least ten times. The J gene is TRBJ2-6, the V gene TRBV5-1; D gene uncertain. There are 17 residues in the CDR3. V was pared by 0 bases and J by 0 bases, with 10 bases between. From germline, CDR1 is SGHRS and CDR2 YFSETQ. In DNA form, the CDR3 reads TGCGCCAGCAGCTTGGTACCAGCTAGCTCTGGGGCCAACGTCCTGACTTTC. Amino acid sequence: CASSLVPASSGANVLTF. Full variable domain (remainder filled in from reference TRBV5-1 and TRBJ2-6): KAGVTQTPRYLIKTRGQQVTLSCSPISGHRSVSWYQQTPGQGLQFLFEYFSETQRNKGNFPGRFSGRQFSNSRSEMNVSTLELGDSALYLCASSLVPASSGANVLTFGAGSRLTVL.

Note on this clonotype: This may arise from a read error, as a much more abundant clone is one base away. CDR3 amino acids: CASSLPAGDTGELFF. The CDR3 DNA follows: TGCGCCAGCAGCTTGCCAGCGGGGGACACCGGGGAGCTGTTTTTT. The chain joins TRBV5-1 to TRBJ2-2; 8 bases match TRBD2. CDR1 is SGHRS and CDR2 is YFSETQ in the germline V gene. There are 15 residues in the CDR3. V trimming: 1 base; J trimming: 3 bases; junction bases outside the gene matches: 2.

The rearrangement links TRBV4-1 to TRBJ2-3; D is unresolved. CDR3 length equals 17 residues. The V end lost 2 bases, the J end lost 1 base, and 16 bases lay between the germline ends. Germline loops: CDR1 MGHRA, CDR2 YSYEKL. The CDR3 protein is CASSQRWSPGRTDTQYF. CDR3 bases: TGCGCCAGCAGCCAAAGATGGTCTCCCGGCCGCACAGATACGCAGTATTTT.

CDR3 sequence (DNA): TGTGCCAGTAGTATGAATGCAGGGACCACAGATACGCAGTATTTT. This codes for CASSMNAGTTDTQYF. The rearrangement uses TRBV19 and TRBJ2-3; TRBD1 or TRBD2 may be the D gene (5 bases each). The CDR3 consists of 15 residues. V lost 3 bases and J 2 bases, leaving 12 bases between the germline ends. Germline V gene lookup returns CDR1 LNHDA and CDR2 SQIVND (reference sequence).

This clonotype was seen many times. The genes are TRBV2 and TRBJ1-2, with TRBD1 matching 9 bases. V lost 6 bases, J lost 6 bases, and 5 bases stayed unmatched. The germline V gene has CDR1 SNHLY and CDR2 FYNNEI. CDR3 length equals 13 residues. The CDR3 nucleotides are TGTGCCAGCAGCCGAAGACAGGGGGATGGCTACACCTTC. It translates to CASSRRQGDGYTF.

There are many counts of this clonotype. The rearrangement links TRBV7-8 to TRBJ1-2; 8 bases are a match to TRBD1. Germline V gene data show CDR1 as SGHVS and CDR2 as FQNEAQ. V gave up 3 bases and J gave up 6 bases; unmatched junction bases: 6. The CDR3 runs 14 residues. CDR3 nucleotides: TGTGCCAGCAGCTTGACAGGGGTTAAAGATGGCTACACCTTC. Its translation: CASSLTGVKDGYTF.

This clonotype was recorded a few times. The rearrangement uses TRBV28 and TRBJ2-1; D is possibly TRBD2 (6 bases). This CDR3 has 16 residues. Germline V gives CDR1 MDHEN, CDR2 SYDVKM. V lost 2 bases, J lost 6 bases, and 17 bases lay in between. The CDR3 reads CASSLRITGDANEQFF. DNA for the CDR3: TGTGCCAGCAGTTTACGAATAACGGGGGATGCCAATGAGCAGTTCTTC.

The chain couples TRBV11-2 to TRBJ2-3; 8 bases line up with TRBD1. V shed 2 bases, J shed 8 bases, and the junction held 6 bases outside the gene matches. The CDR3 contains 14 residues. Germline V lookup: CDR1 SGHAT, CDR2 FQNNGV. This chain's CDR3 is CASSLYSGGFTQYF. CDR3 nucleotides: TGTGCCAGCAGCTTATACTCAGGGGGCTTTACGCAGTATTTT.

This clonotype was seen more than once but under ten times. The J gene is TRBJ1-2, the V gene TRBV7-9, with D tentatively TRBD1 (5 bases). This CDR3 contains 16 residues. Germline values: CDR1 SEHNR, CDR2 FQNEAQ (reference sequence). The V end was cut by 5 bases, the J end by 6 bases, with 22 bases between. Here the CDR3 reads CASSPGERGPLDGYTF. As DNA, the CDR3 is TGTGCCAGCAGCCCCGGCGAGAGGGGCCCGTTGGATGGCTACACCTTC.

A few counts support this clonotype. The chain joins TRBV6-6 to TRBJ1-1; no firm D call. Germline V gives CDR1 MNHNY, CDR2 SVGAGI (reference sequence). This CDR3 has 13 amino acids. The V end lost 3 bases, the J end lost 5 bases, and 10 bases lay between the germline ends. The CDR3 loop reads CASSYRKRTEAFF. Written as DNA, the CDR3 is TGTGCCAGCAGTTATAGAAAGAGGACTGAAGCTTTCTTT.

This clonotype was seen many times. The rearrangement uses TRBV5-1 and TRBJ2-1, with 9 bases matching TRBD2. Germline V gives CDR1 SGHRS, CDR2 YFSETQ. V dropped 4 bases and J dropped 8; count of bases not matched to a gene: 10. This CDR3 region has 15 residues. The CDR3 loop is CASSPVGTSFDEQFF. The CDR3 DNA sequence: TGCGCCAGCAGCCCGGTTGGGACTAGCTTTGATGAGCAGTTCTTC.

This clonotype showed up just a few times. The chain has TRBV6-5 and TRBJ1-6, with unresolved D. Trimming pared 5 bases from V and 8 bases from J, leaving 13 bases between. The germline V gene has CDR1 MNHEY and CDR2 SVGAGI. CDR3 size: 14 residues. DNA for the CDR3: TGTGCCAGCAGTCCGGGATCCATATATTCACCCCTCCACTTT. Translation gives CASSPGSIYSPLHF.

This clonotype came up many times. This rearrangement joins TRBV29-1 to TRBJ2-1; 11 bases agree with TRBD2. V was clipped by 1 base and J by 8 bases; unmatched bases: 7. There are 15 residues in the CDR3. The V gene's germline CDR1 is SQVTM and CDR2 ANQGSEA. CDR3 in DNA: TGCAGCGTTGAAGGCACTAGCGGGGGATTGGATGAGCAGTTCTTC. This translates into CSVEGTSGGLDEQFF.

The chain uses TRBV10-3 and TRBJ1-1; a weak D match, TRBD1 (6 bases). Trimming stripped 7 bases from V and 11 bases from J, with 14 bases between. The germline V gene encodes CDR1 ENHRY and CDR2 SYGVKD. This CDR3 comprises 11 residues. The CDR3 nucleotides read TGTGCCATCAAGGGTGAGGGGGAGGCTTTCTTT. It is translated as CAIKGEGEAFF.

This clonotype was observed at least ten times. The gene calls are TRBV6-6 and TRBJ2-2, with TRBD1 as a possible D gene (6 bases). CDR1 MNHNY and CDR2 SVGAGI come from the germline V gene (reference sequence). V lost 8 bases to trimming and J lost 5 bases, with 18 bases between them. This CDR3 region has 15 residues. CDR3 nucleotide sequence: TGTGCCAGCTCAGGGGCGGCAGTCCTAACCGGGGAGCTGTTTTTT. Protein product: CASSGAAVLTGELFF.